This record concerns one T cell receptor (beta chain) sequence. Its cognate antigen is unknown. Profiled with immunoSEQ multiplex PCR; TCRdb holds only in-frame clones, not every one. Of some 21,000 clones listed, around 95% are singletons. The data belong to a study of regulatory and conventional T cells in RAG deficiency. Germline assignment: CDR1 SNHLY and CDR2 FYNNEI. V lost 3 bases to trimming and J lost 1 base, with 12 bases between them. The CDR3 is 15 residues long. The sorted conventional CD4+ T cells were CD25-low and CD127-high, with genomic DNA sequenced. General study results and limits: Shannon entropy was markedly lower and Simpson indices higher in RAG-deficient patients than control T-cell subsets. Omenn CD25-high CD127-low cells may be activated cells, not true Tregs. In Omenn syndrome, Treg and Tconv repertoires overlapped >75%.

The data were also submitted as part of a second study, on regulatory T cells. Turning to that study: The PCR used 52 TRBV and 13 TRBJ primers. Skewed V and J usage and few unique V-J pairs marked patient repertoires, most in Tregs.

The rearrangement links TRBV2 to TRBJ1-2; unclear D gene. This TCR derives from a human donor in good health. Sequenced: CD25- CD4+ T cells sorted from blood. Written as DNA, the CDR3 is TGTGCCAGCAGTGAGGGTCCAGGTTATAACTATGGCTACACCTTC. It is translated as CASSEGPGYNYGYTF.